The clone carrying this T cell receptor (beta chain) was seen a handful of times. Its antigen is currently unknown. Its ends do not fully match the called genes, so a read error is possible. From the reads, TCRdb called clonotypes with MiXCR, one entry per CDR3 protein. The sample carries about 300,000 distinct CDR3 sequences, roughly 23% recorded once. The sample belongs to a study of T cell repertoires in cytomegalovirus infection. Across the whole study: CMV infection plus the matching HLA type was flagged by public TCR beta signatures.

Study-level points and caveats: There were HLA-C-restricted CMV-specific TCR beta clonotypes dominating the ex vivo response.

The CDR3 has 12 residues. The sample was PBMCs. The clonotype originates from a human donor in good health (CMV status not recorded). Some clones in this sample may be carry-over from other donors' samples. V gene TRBV5-3 combines with J gene TRBJ2-1, with D unresolved. TRBV5-3 is sorted into the ORF group, with uncertain function. CDR3 sequence reads: CASSLSGNEQFF. The CDR3 nucleotides are TGTGCCAGCAGCTTGTCCGGCAATGAGCAGTTCTTC.